This T cell receptor (beta chain) comes out of a study of radiation and T cells in renal cell carcinoma. The protocol was immunoSEQ multiplex PCR, while the TCRdb copy is restricted to in-frame clones and leaves out a portion. This sample has some 130,000 clones, with 88% found just once. Time point here: blood 2 weeks post-SBRT. The treatment was: 15 Gy SBRT to primary tumor, nephrectomy 4 weeks later. The germline CDR1 and CDR2 sequences are SGHTA and FQGNSA. V lost 0 bases and J lost 4, with 15 bases in between. The CDR3 length is 16 residues. The receptor was derived from a woman aged 65 to 85 with renal cell carcinoma. V and J are TRBV7-2 and TRBJ2-5; D is perhaps TRBD2 (6 bases). Material: blood, obtained from a patient whose treatment included radiotherapy and nephrectomy. CDR3 protein: CASSLARVRDRETQYF. The CDR3, as DNA: TGTGCCAGCAGCTTAGCCAGGGTGCGGGATCGAGAGACCCAGTACTTC.